This T cell receptor (beta chain) was captured by sequencing in a study of breast tumors, draining lymph nodes, adjacent tissues. With respect to this clonotype: Antigen: not known.

MiXCR, applied by TCRdb to the multiplex PCR reads, yields one record per CDR3 protein. The data hold about 22,000 distinct CDR3 sequences, with approximately 64% observed a single time. Regarding the study as a whole: Tumor TCR diversity was below lymph nodes but above nontumor tissue. Compared with basal-like, luminal-like tumors shared significantly more repertoire with nontumor tissue. Data only fit, rather than demonstrated, lymph node origin of most tumor T cells. Data fit most tumor T cells coming from lymph node, expanding in tumor.

The sample comprised tumor-adjacent breast tissue. This clonotype originated in a female donor with breast cancer. Some clones in this sample may be carry-over from other donors' samples.

This CDR3 reads CSARVSQNRNQPQHF. CDR3 in DNA: TGCAGTGCTAGAGTGTCGCAGAATCGCAATCAGCCCCAGCATTTT. The chain combines TRBV20-1 with TRBJ1-5; D ambiguous. Trimming removed 1 base at V and 2 bases at J, with 12 bases between. The CDR3 has 15 amino acids. CDR1 and CDR2 from the germline V gene are DFQATT and SNEGSKA (reference sequence).